These 8 T cell receptor beta chains originate from one sample sequenced in a study of HIV-infected patients and healthy controls. 500 ng RNA was reverse transcribed with alpha and beta constant-region primers. Each of the alpha and beta chains got its own library through chain-specific third strand synthesis with indices. TCRdb recomputed calls from the 5' RACE reads with MiXCR, one row per CDR3 protein. The profile shows about 8,000 distinct CDR3 sequences, about 7% of them singletons. Follow-up blood was drawn about 14 weeks, roughly three months, after antiretroviral therapy began. Whole blood was used without fractionation, so all unsorted peripheral T cells were included. Specimen: blood, collected during antiretroviral therapy. These receptor sequences come from an adult with HIV infection.

In this sample, this clonotype is medium-sized. This beta chain was picked up by a library intended for alpha chains and is off target, so its count carries little meaning. The chain couples TRBV28 to TRBJ2-1; 9 bases agree with TRBD1. This CDR3 contains 17 residues. In germline, CDR1 is MDHEN, CDR2 SYDVKM. The V gene end was trimmed by 2 bases and the J gene end by 3 bases; junction bases not matched to a gene: 8. The CDR3 DNA sequence: TGTGCCAGCAGTTTAGCCGCCGCGGGACAGGGCTACAATGAGCAGTTCTTC. Translation: CASSLAAAGQGYNEQFF. Drawing the rest from reference TRBV28 and TRBJ2-1, the complete variable domain is DVKVTQSSRYLVKRTGEKVFLECVQDMDHENMFWYRQDPGLGLRLIYFSYDVKMKEKGDIPEGYSVSREKKERFSLILESASTNQTSMYLCASSLAAAGQGYNEQFFGPGTRLTVL.

This clonotype was counted many times. Being off target in a library aimed at alpha chains, this beta chain has a size of little meaning. The chain recombines TRBV7-6 with TRBJ2-2, with 12 bases identical to TRBD2. V shed 4 bases, J shed 4 bases, and the junction held 13 bases outside the gene matches. The length of the CDR3 is 19 residues. CDR1 is SGHVS, CDR2 FNYEAQ, per germline. The CDR3 reads CASSSQLAGGPAGTGELFF. The DNA of the CDR3 is TGTGCCAGCAGCTCCCAACTAGCGGGAGGCCCCGCGGGCACCGGGGAGCTGTTTTTT.

Points on this clonotype: A library made for alpha chains picked up this beta chain off target, so its size means little. The gene calls are TRBV6-5 and TRBJ2-3; 10 bases are shared with TRBD1. The germline gives CDR1 MNHEY, CDR2 SVGAGI. V shed 4 bases and J 1 base; nucleotides not matched to a gene: 8. The CDR3 has 17 residues. The CDR3 is CASSSLRGTGGTDTQYF. The CDR3 DNA reads TGTGCCAGCAGTTCCCTGCGAGGGACAGGGGGCACAGATACGCAGTATTTT.

By share of the sample, this clonotype is medium-sized. This beta chain is an unintended read in a library built for alpha chains; its size means little. This chain joins TRBV10-3 and TRBJ2-7; possibly TRBD1 for D (6 bases). V was trimmed by 4 bases and J by 4 bases, leaving 11 bases between them. The CDR3 has 13 residues. The V gene's germline CDR1 is ENHRY and CDR2 SYGVKD. The CDR3 nucleotides read TGTGCCATCAGTGCAGGACAGAAGTACGAGCAGTACTTC. Its protein is CAISAGQKYEQYF.

This clonotype was picked up many times. This beta chain appears as a stray read in a library generated for alpha chains; its size is not informative. This rearrangement joins TRBV20-1 to TRBJ1-2, with D uncertain. The CDR3 totals 8 residues. Germline V gene sequence: CDR1 DFQATT, CDR2 SNEGSKA (reference sequence). The CDR3 reads CGIYGYTF. Written as DNA, the CDR3 is TGCGGAATCTATGGCTACACCTTC.

Many counts were recorded for this clonotype. The library was built for alpha chains, so this beta chain is an off-target read and its size means little. V is TRBV28 and J is TRBJ2-4; D is unresolved. V was cut by 7 bases and J by 0 bases, with 16 bases left in between. Germline loops: CDR1 MDHEN, CDR2 SYDVKM. The CDR3 contains 16 residues. In nucleotides, the CDR3 is TGTGCCAGCAAAGGGTATACAGTCTTAGCCAAAAACATTCAGTACTTC. It yields the protein CASKGYTVLAKNIQYF.

This clonotype was counted at least ten times. Because this beta chain is a stray read in a library intended to capture alpha chains, its abundance should not be given much weight. The gene calls are TRBV6-2 or TRBV6-3 and TRBJ1-5; TRBD1 is a possible D gene (5 bases). V shed 2 bases and J shed 4 bases, with 15 bases lying between them. CDR3 length: 16 residues. Per the germline V gene, CDR1 is MNHEY and CDR2 is SVGEGT. CDR3 loop: CASSYLPGRSNQPQHF. As DNA, the CDR3 is TGTGCCAGCAGTTACCTTCCAGGGAGGTCAAATCAGCCCCAGCATTTT.

This clonotype has ten or more counts. Because this beta chain is a stray read in a library intended to capture alpha chains, its abundance should not be given much weight. The chain recombines TRBV28 with TRBJ2-1, with 9 bases that match TRBD1. The CDR3 sequence is 15 residues long. From germline, CDR1 is MDHEN and CDR2 SYDVKM. Trimming took 3 bases from V and 4 from J; bases not matched to a gene: 4. In DNA form, the CDR3 reads TGTGCCAGCAGTTTGCCGGGACAGGGTTACAATGAGCAGTTCTTC. Translated: CASSLPGQGYNEQFF.